This TCR beta chain was observed in a study of shared clonotypes between healthy human individuals. Germline V gives CDR1 MNHEY, CDR2 SVGAGI. CDR3 length equals 14 residues. With 2 bases clipped from V and 6 bases from J, the junction kept 5 bases outside the gene matches. Profiled with immunoSEQ multiplex PCR; TCRdb holds only in-frame clones, not every one. This table holds 2 million to 2.5 million clones, about 90% found once. About this clone itself: Its antigen remains unidentified.

Overall study results and limits: Compared with clonotypes that all four donors shared, non-shared clonotypes had lower generation probabilities.

J is TRBJ1-2 and V is TRBV6-5; 8 bases are shared with TRBD1. This clonotype was obtained from a man younger than 30 in good health. Some clones in this sample may be carry-over from other donors' samples. Source material: naive CD4+ T cells from PBMCs. Regarding subset: CD45RA+ positively selected. The CDR3 spells CASSYRQGRDGYTF. The DNA of the CDR3 is TGTGCCAGCAGTTACCGACAGGGGAGAGATGGCTACACCTTC.